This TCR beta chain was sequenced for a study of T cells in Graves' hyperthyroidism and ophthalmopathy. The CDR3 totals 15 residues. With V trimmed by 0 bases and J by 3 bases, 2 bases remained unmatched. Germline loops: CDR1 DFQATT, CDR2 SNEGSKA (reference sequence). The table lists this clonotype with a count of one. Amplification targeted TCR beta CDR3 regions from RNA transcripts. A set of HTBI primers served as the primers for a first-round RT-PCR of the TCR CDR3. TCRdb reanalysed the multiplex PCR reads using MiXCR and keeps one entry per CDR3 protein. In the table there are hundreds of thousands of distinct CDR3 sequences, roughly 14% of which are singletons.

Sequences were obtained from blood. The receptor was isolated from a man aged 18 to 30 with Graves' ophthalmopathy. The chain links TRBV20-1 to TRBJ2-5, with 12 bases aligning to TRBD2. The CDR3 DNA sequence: TGCAGTGCTAGAGATCCTAGCGGGAGGGAAGAGACCCAGTACTTC. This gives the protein CSARDPSGREETQYF.